These 14 T cell receptor beta chains were all obtained from the same sample, sequenced in a study of blood T cells in healthy people across ages. Primed by a sample-barcoded 5' primer and a J-beta primer mix, a second PCR proceeded for about 6 to 11 cycles. A single record per CDR3 protein comes from TCRdb applying MiXCR to the 5' RACE reads. The repertoire holds some 1.8 million distinct CDR3 sequences, with 30% to 40% as singletons. Sequencing used blood. The receptors were sampled from a human donor in good health.

This clonotype was seen a handful of times. The chain carries TRBV12-3 or TRBV12-4 and TRBJ1-5; the match to TRBD1 covers 7 bases. V shed 5 bases, J shed 1 base, and the junction held 8 bases outside the gene matches. CDR3 size: 16 residues. CDR3 in DNA: TGTGCCAGCAGTGACAGGGCTGTAGAGAGCAATCAGCCCCAGCATTTT. Its translation is CASSDRAVESNQPQHF.

The chain couples TRBV29-1 to TRBJ2-7; no clear D. Deletions cut 7 bases from V and 10 bases from J, with 14 bases between. The CDR3 extends over 10 amino acids. CDR1 and CDR2 (germline): SQVTM, ANQGSEA. The CDR3 loop reads CSAMNRIQYF. The CDR3 bases are TGCAGCGCGATGAACAGAATCCAGTACTTC.

This clonotype showed up just a few times. This chain connects TRBV7-2 to TRBJ2-7; D is uncertain. This CDR3 is 13 amino acids long. Germline V CDR1 and CDR2: SGHTA, FQGNSA. V gave up 6 bases and J gave up 0 bases, with 9 bases separating them. DNA for the CDR3: TGTGCCAGCAGGTCTTATGCCTCCTACGAGCAGTACTTC. As protein: CASRSYASYEQYF.

There are a few counts of this clonotype. The chain links TRBV28 to TRBJ2-7; D is possibly TRBD1 or TRBD2 (5 bases each). Per germline, CDR1 MDHEN and CDR2 SYDVKM. The germline V and J ends were trimmed by 2 bases and 3 bases, with 14 bases remaining between them. The CDR3 covers 15 residues. The CDR3 sequence is CASSLAPGRGYEQYF. Written as DNA, the CDR3 is TGTGCCAGCAGTTTAGCTCCGGGACGGGGCTACGAGCAGTACTTC. The full variable domain, with the rest looked up from reference TRBV28 and TRBJ2-7, is DVKVTQSSRYLVKRTGEKVFLECVQDMDHENMFWYRQDPGLGLRLIYFSYDVKMKEKGDIPEGYSVSREKKERFSLILESASTNQTSMYLCASSLAPGRGYEQYFGPGTRLTVT.

The gene calls are TRBV30 and TRBJ2-5, with 8 positions matching TRBD2. Trimming at V came to 4 bases and at J to 1 base, leaving 2 bases not matched to a gene. This CDR3 spans 13 amino acids. CDR1 and CDR2 (germline): GTSNPN, SVGIG (reference sequence). The CDR3 loop is CAWKSGGQETQYF. In nucleotides, the CDR3 is TGTGCCTGGAAAAGCGGGGGCCAAGAGACCCAGTACTTC. Drawing the rest from reference TRBV30 and TRBJ2-5, the complete variable domain is SQTIHQWPATLVQPVGSPLSLECTVEGTSNPNLYWYRQAAGRGLQLLFYSVGIGQISSEVPQNLSASRPQDRQFILSSKKLLLSDSGFYLCAWKSGGQETQYFGPGTRLLVL.

This clonotype was detected ten times or more. The chain recombines TRBV18 with TRBJ2-3; unclear D gene. CDR3 size: 11 residues. The V end was cut by 0 bases, the J end by 9 bases, with 4 bases between. Germline V CDR1 and CDR2: KGHSH, LQKENI. The CDR3: CASSPPGTQYF. The CDR3, as DNA: TGTGCCAGCTCACCACCGGGGACGCAGTATTTT.

This clonotype has just a few counts. The genes are TRBV10-3 and TRBJ2-7; a weak D match, TRBD1 (5 bases). The V gene lost 6 bases and the J gene lost 3 bases, with 15 bases spanning the gap. CDR3 length: 14 residues. CDR1 and CDR2 from the germline V gene are ENHRY and SYGVKD. The CDR3 coding sequence is TGTGCCATCAGGGAGCACCTTGACAGCTACGAGCAGTACTTC. Translated: CAIREHLDSYEQYF.

This clonotype has more than one count but fewer than ten. The rearrangement links TRBV4-1 to TRBJ2-1; tentative D call: TRBD1 (6 bases). There are 11 residues in the CDR3. Germline V lookup: CDR1 MGHRA, CDR2 YSYEKL. CDR3 sequence: CAGGAGNEQFF. The DNA of the CDR3 is TGCGCTGGGGGCGCCGGCAATGAGCAGTTCTTC.

The V gene is TRBV28, the J gene TRBJ2-7; 12 bases match TRBD1. V lost 9 bases to trimming and J lost 7 bases; unmatched junction nucleotides: 10. The V gene's germline CDR1 is MDHEN and CDR2 SYDVKM. This CDR3 region has 14 residues. The CDR3 coding sequence is TGTGCCAGTTATCCGGGACAGGGGGCAGGGGAGCAGTACTTC. As protein: CASYPGQGAGEQYF.

The CDR3 sequence: CAVRAGSSYNEQFF. The CDR3 nucleotides are TGTGCCGTAAGAGCGGGGAGCTCCTACAATGAGCAGTTCTTC. This chain joins TRBV11-3 and TRBJ2-1; 7 nucleotides agree with TRBD2. V lost 11 bases to trimming and J lost 0 bases; unmatched junction nucleotides: 7. Germline V gene sequence: CDR1 SGHNT, CDR2 YENEEA. CDR3 length: 14 residues.

This clonotype was observed a handful of times. J is TRBJ2-3 and V is TRBV5-1; no firm D call. CDR1 and CDR2 (germline): SGHRS, YFSETQ. The V end was cut by 3 bases, the J end by 0 bases, with 14 bases between. The CDR3 consists of 16 residues. CDR3 sequence reads: CASSSTAGSSTDTQYF. DNA of the CDR3: TGCGCCAGCAGCTCCACGGCAGGATCTAGCACAGATACGCAGTATTTT.

This clonotype showed up many times. The chain uses TRBV7-2 and TRBJ1-1; D unresolved. The CDR3 runs 14 residues. Germline V gives CDR1 SGHTA, CDR2 FQGNSA. Trimming pared 3 bases from V and 0 bases from J, leaving 8 bases between. CDR3 sequence reads: CASSLLGMNTEAFF. CDR3 nucleotides: TGTGCCAGCAGCTTGTTAGGGATGAACACTGAAGCTTTCTTT.

The chain employs TRBV5-5 and TRBJ2-3, with TRBD2 matching 9 bases. CDR1 and CDR2 from the germline V gene are SGHKS and YYEKEE (reference sequence). V shed 0 bases and J 2 bases; nucleotides not matched to a gene: 7. This CDR3 comprises 17 residues. This chain's CDR3 is CASSLVAGGVFTDTQYF. CDR3 DNA: TGTGCCAGCAGCTTGGTGGCGGGGGGGGTCTTCACAGATACGCAGTATTTT.

This chain joins TRBV10-2 and TRBJ2-2, with D perhaps assigned TRBD1 or TRBD2 (5 bases each). Trimming left V 0 bases short and J 5 bases short, with 16 bases between. The CDR3 runs to 17 residues. Germline CDR1 is WSHSY and CDR2 is SAAADI. Here the CDR3 reads CASSESSPSGGTGELFF. The DNA of the CDR3 is TGCGCCAGCAGTGAGTCCTCTCCTAGTGGGGGAACCGGGGAGCTGTTTTTT.